These 6 T cell receptor beta chains came from one sample sequenced in a study of radiotherapy plus CTLA-4 blockade in lung cancer. TCRdb's copy holds only in-frame clones and misses some; the assay was immunoSEQ multiplex PCR. The sample contains approximately 76,000 clones, about 79% of which appear only once. The sample consisted of peripheral blood, taken from a patient treated with radiotherapy plus ipilimumab. These receptor sequences come from a human donor with non-small cell lung cancer who had a partial response to radiotherapy plus ipilimumab. Some clones in this sample may be carry-over from other donors' samples.

The V call is TRBV5-1, the J call TRBJ2-7; TRBD1 is a possible D gene (5 bases). Germline V gene lookup returns CDR1 SGHRS and CDR2 YFSETQ. The CDR3 has 15 residues. Trimming cost V 2 bases and J 5 bases, with 17 bases left between them. The CDR3, as DNA: TGCGCCAGCAGCTTCAGGCAGGGTGATATCGACGAGCAGTACTTC. Protein sequence: CASSFRQGDIDEQYF.

The rearrangement links TRBV2 to TRBJ1-2; no reliable D call. V lost 4 bases and J 0 bases, leaving 6 bases between the germline ends. CDR3 length: 13 residues. Germline V gives CDR1 SNHLY, CDR2 FYNNEI. The CDR3 here is CASSGSANYGYTF. The CDR3 nucleotides are TGTGCCAGCAGTGGATCGGCTAACTATGGCTACACCTTC. Complete variable domain (other parts from reference TRBV2 and TRBJ1-2): EPEVTQTPSHQVTQMGQEVILRCVPISNHLYFYWYRQILGQKVEFLVSFYNNEISEKSEIFDDQFSVERPDGSNFTLKIRSTKLEDSAMYFCASSGSANYGYTFGSGTRLTVV.

CDR3 sequence (DNA): TGCAGCGTTCGGGACAGGGGCCTCGAGCAGTACTTC. Its protein product is CSVRDRGLEQYF. The rearrangement uses TRBV29-1 and TRBJ2-7, with 10 bases fitting TRBD1. Germline trimming cut 5 bases from V and 6 bases from J; bases unmatched to any gene: 4. Germline CDR1 and CDR2: SQVTM and ANQGSEA. The CDR3 loop spans 12 amino acids.

The J gene is TRBJ1-4, the V gene TRBV7-6; D is perhaps TRBD1 (5 bases). The germline V gene encodes CDR1 SGHVS and CDR2 FNYEAQ. The CDR3 extends over 15 amino acids. V was cut by 0 bases and J by 7 bases, with 12 bases left in between. CDR3 in amino acids: CASSLAQGIGEKLFF. DNA for the CDR3: TGTGCCAGCAGCTTAGCTCAGGGTATTGGTGAAAAACTGTTTTTT.

This clone was detected only once. This chain uses TRBV6-1 with TRBJ2-3; 13 bases match TRBD2. V shed 5 bases, J shed 6 bases, and the junction held 8 bases outside the gene matches. This CDR3 contains 16 residues. Germline lookup yields CDR1 MNHNS and CDR2 SASEGT. CDR3 residues: CASSQGGLAGADTQYF. CDR3 in DNA: TGTGCCAGCAGTCAAGGAGGACTAGCGGGAGCGGATACGCAGTATTTT.

This chain joins TRBV19 and TRBJ1-2; D gene ambiguous. The CDR3 has 16 amino acids. Germline V gene sequence: CDR1 LNHDA, CDR2 SQIVND (reference sequence). V lost 7 bases to trimming and J lost 5 bases, with 23 bases between them. The CDR3 spells CASTAQASTPGYGYTF. CDR3 sequence (DNA): TGTGCCAGTACCGCCCAAGCAAGTACCCCCGGGTATGGCTACACCTTC.